Sequencing of this T cell receptor beta chain was carried out in a study of CD8 T cells in Susac syndrome. Overall study findings and caveats: Only a relatively small number of individuals were included in the TCR sequencing and HLA analysis.

CDR3 size: 12 residues. Germline CDR1 reads ENHRY; CDR2 reads SYGVKD. The germline V and J ends were trimmed by 5 bases and 10 bases, with 12 bases remaining between them. The RNA, about 0.45 to 1 ug, was put through reverse transcription using random hexamers. The authors amplified TCR beta CDR3 across 54 Vbeta and 13 Jbeta using immunoSEQ multiplex PCR. TCRdb used MiXCR to reprocess the immunoSEQ multiplex PCR reads, holding one entry per CDR3 protein. Of over 300,000 distinct CDR3 sequences listed, around 92% were seen once; the top ten hold roughly 0.07%. Peripheral blood CD8+ and CD4+ T cells were profiled by TCR beta sequencing. Negative isolation was used for CD8+ and CD4+ T cells, and FACS enrichment was applied to TEMRA cells. On this clonotype itself: Its antigen remains unidentified.

Sequencing was done on a sample of CD4+ T cells from PBMCs. This chain links TRBV10-3 with TRBJ2-1; D possibly matches TRBD1 or TRBD2 (5 bases each). The TCR was taken from a human donor with multiple sclerosis. Written as DNA, the CDR3 is TGTGCCATCAGTCCCTCCGGGGCGGAGCAGTTCTTC. Translated, it gives CAISPSGAEQFF.